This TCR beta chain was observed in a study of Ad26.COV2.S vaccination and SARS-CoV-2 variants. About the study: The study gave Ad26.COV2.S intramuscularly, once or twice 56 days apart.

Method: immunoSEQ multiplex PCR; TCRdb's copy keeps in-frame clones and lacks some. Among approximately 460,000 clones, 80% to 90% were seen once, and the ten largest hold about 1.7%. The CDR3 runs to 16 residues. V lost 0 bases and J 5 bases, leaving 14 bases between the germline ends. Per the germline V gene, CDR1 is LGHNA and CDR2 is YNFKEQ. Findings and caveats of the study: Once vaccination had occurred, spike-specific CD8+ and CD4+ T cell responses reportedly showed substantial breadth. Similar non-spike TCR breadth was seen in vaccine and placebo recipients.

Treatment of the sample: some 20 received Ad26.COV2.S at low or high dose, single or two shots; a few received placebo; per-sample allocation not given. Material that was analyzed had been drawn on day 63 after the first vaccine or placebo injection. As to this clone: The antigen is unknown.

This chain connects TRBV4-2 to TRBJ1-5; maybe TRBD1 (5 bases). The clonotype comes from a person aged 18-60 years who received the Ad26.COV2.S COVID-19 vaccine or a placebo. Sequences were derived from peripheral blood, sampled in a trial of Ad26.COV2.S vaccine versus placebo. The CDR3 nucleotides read TGTGCCAGCAGCCAAGAAATGTCCAGGGATGATCAGCCCCAGCATTTT. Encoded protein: CASSQEMSRDDQPQHF.